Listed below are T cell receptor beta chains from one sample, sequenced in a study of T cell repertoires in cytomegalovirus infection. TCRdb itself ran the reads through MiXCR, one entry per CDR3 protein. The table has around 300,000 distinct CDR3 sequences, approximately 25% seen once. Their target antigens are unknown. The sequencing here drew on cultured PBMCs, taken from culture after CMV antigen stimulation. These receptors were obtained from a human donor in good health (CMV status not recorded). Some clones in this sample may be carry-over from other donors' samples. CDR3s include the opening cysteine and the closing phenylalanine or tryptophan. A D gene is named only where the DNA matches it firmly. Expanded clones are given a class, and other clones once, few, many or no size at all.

DNA: TGTGCCAGCAGTTATGTGGCGGGAGGGACAGATACGCAGTATTTT
CDR3: CASSYVAGGTDTQYF
D: TRBD2
V: TRBV6-6
J: TRBJ2-3
size: many

DNA: TGTGCCAGTAGACTCTCCGGAGGGGAGCAGTTCTTC
CDR3: CASRLSGGEQFF
D: -
V: TRBV19
J: TRBJ2-1
size: -

DNA: TGTGCCAGCAGCTTAGCGAGTAGCGGGTTGAACACCGGGGAGCTGTTTTTT
CDR3: CASSLASSGLNTGELFF
D: TRBD2
V: TRBV7-9
J: TRBJ2-2
size: -

DNA: TGCAGCGCCGCCGGGACAGGGCTTGGAAAACTGTTTTTT
CDR3: CSAAGTGLGKLFF
D: TRBD1
V: TRBV29-1
J: TRBJ1-4
size: few

DNA: TGTGCCAGTAGTATATTCGGGGCTGCCGAGCAGTACTTC
CDR3: CASSIFGAAEQYF
D: -
V: TRBV19
J: TRBJ2-7
size: many

DNA: TGCAGCGCCCGACAGCTGACGGCCTACGAGCAGTACTTC
CDR3: CSARQLTAYEQYF
D: -
V: TRBV20-1
J: TRBJ2-7
size: -

DNA: TGCAGTGCGAAAAAGGGGCCGGGGAACACTGAAGCTTTCTTT
CDR3: CSAKKGPGNTEAFF
D: -
V: TRBV20-1
J: TRBJ1-1
size: -

DNA: TGTGCCAGCAGCGGGCGGGGGACTAGCGGAGTGACCCAGTACTTC
CDR3: CASSGRGTSGVTQYF
D: TRBD2
V: TRBV7-6
J: TRBJ2-5
size: few

DNA: TGCGCCAGCAGTGAGTCCGCAGGGTCTAATGAAAAACTGTTTTTT
CDR3: CASSESAGSNEKLFF
D: -
V: TRBV10-2
J: TRBJ1-4
size: once

DNA: TGCGCCAGCAGCGCAACACAGGGGGCCTACGAGCAGTACTTC
CDR3: CASSATQGAYEQYF
D: TRBD1
V: TRBV5-1
J: TRBJ2-7
size: few

DNA: TGTGCCAGCAATAATGGGGGGTTCCTAGGCTATGGCTACACCTTC
CDR3: CASNNGGFLGYGYTF
D: -
V: TRBV6-1
J: TRBJ1-2
size: many

DNA: TGTGCCAGTAGTCTCCGGGACCGCTTGAGTCCCCAGCATTTT
CDR3: CASSLRDRLSPQHF
D: -
V: TRBV19
J: TRBJ1-5
size: few

DNA: TGCAGTGCCGAAACTGAGAACACCGGGGAGCTGTTTTTT
CDR3: CSAETENTGELFF
D: -
V: TRBV20-1
J: TRBJ2-2
size: -

DNA: TGTGCCAGCAGCCTTCGTGGGGGGGTTTATTCACCCCTCCACTTT
CDR3: CASSLRGGVYSPLHF
D: -
V: TRBV7-2
J: TRBJ1-6
size: many

DNA: TGTGCCAGCAGTGAATCCAGAGTGACCCAAAACATTCAGTACTTC
CDR3: CASSESRVTQNIQYF
D: -
V: TRBV2
J: TRBJ2-4
size: few

DNA: TGTGCCAGCAGCTTAGCTGGAATCGGCAGTTATGGCTACACCTTC
CDR3: CASSLAGIGSYGYTF
D: -
V: TRBV7-9
J: TRBJ1-2
size: -

DNA: TGTGCCAGCAAGTCCAGGCAGGATGAAAAACTGTTTTTT
CDR3: CASKSRQDEKLFF
D: -
V: TRBV2
J: TRBJ1-4
size: -

DNA: TGTGCCAGCAGTGAATCCGTAGGTGAGCAGTTCTTC
CDR3: CASSESVGEQFF
D: -
V: TRBV6-1
J: TRBJ2-1
size: -

DNA: TGTGCCAGCAGCCGTAACCGGGACTTCTCCTACGAGCAGTACTTC
CDR3: CASSRNRDFSYEQYF
D: -
V: TRBV7-2
J: TRBJ2-7
size: few

DNA: TGTGCCAGCAGGCTCGGACTCCTAGGGAATCAGCCCCAGCATTTT
CDR3: CASRLGLLGNQPQHF
D: -
V: TRBV12-3/TRBV12-4
J: TRBJ1-5
size: few

DNA: TGTGCCAGCAGCTTGCACAGAATGAACACTGAAGCTTTCTTT
CDR3: CASSLHRMNTEAFF
D: -
V: TRBV11-3
J: TRBJ1-1
size: few

DNA: TGCGCCAGCAGCTCCTACACAGGGGGCGGCTATGGCTACACCTTC
CDR3: CASSSYTGGGYGYTF
D: TRBD1
V: TRBV5-1
J: TRBJ1-2
size: -

DNA: TGTGCCAGCAGCTTATACTCCTTAGGACAGGGGGGTCAGCCCCAGCATTTT
CDR3: CASSLYSLGQGGQPQHF
D: TRBD1
V: TRBV7-8
J: TRBJ1-5
size: -

DNA: TGTGCCACCAGCAGAGATTTAACGGAGGGACTGCAAGAGACCCAGTACTTC
CDR3: CATSRDLTEGLQETQYF
D: -
V: TRBV15
J: TRBJ2-5
size: -

DNA: TGTGCCAGCAGCCCCCGGCCGGGGCGCGAAACAGATACGCAGTATTTT
CDR3: CASSPRPGRETDTQYF
D: -
V: TRBV7-8
J: TRBJ2-3
size: many

DNA: TGTGCCAGCAGCTTAGACAAAGGACTAGCGGGAGGGGTCCCAGATACGCAGTATTTT
CDR3: CASSLDKGLAGGVPDTQYF
D: TRBD2
V: TRBV7-9
J: TRBJ2-3
size: many

DNA: TGTGCCAGCAAAGAGAGAAACTCTGGGGCCAACGTCCTGACTTTC
CDR3: CASKERNSGANVLTF
D: -
V: TRBV2
J: TRBJ2-6
size: -

DNA: TGTGCCAGCAGCTACAGCGCTCTTGGGGCGAACACTGAAGCTTTCTTT
CDR3: CASSYSALGANTEAFF
D: -
V: TRBV7-2
J: TRBJ1-1
size: many

DNA: TGCAGTGCTAGAGATCCCCAGCGGGAGCCCTACGAGCAGTACTTC
CDR3: CSARDPQREPYEQYF
D: TRBD2
V: TRBV20-1
J: TRBJ2-7
size: -